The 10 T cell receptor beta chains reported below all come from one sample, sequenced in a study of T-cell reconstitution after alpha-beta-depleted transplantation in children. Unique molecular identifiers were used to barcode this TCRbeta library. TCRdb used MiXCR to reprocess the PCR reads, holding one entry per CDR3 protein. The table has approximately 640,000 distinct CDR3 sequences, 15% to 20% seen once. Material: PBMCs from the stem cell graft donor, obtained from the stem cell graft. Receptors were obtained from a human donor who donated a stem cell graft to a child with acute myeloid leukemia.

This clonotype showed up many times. The chain's CDR3 is CSARSRTERVLNEKLFF. DNA of the CDR3: TGCAGTGCTAGATCAAGGACAGAAAGGGTCTTGAATGAAAAACTGTTTTTT. The J gene is TRBJ1-4, the V gene TRBV20-1, with D tentatively TRBD1 (6 bases). V lost 2 bases and J 5 bases, leaving 21 bases between the germline ends. Germline CDR1 reads DFQATT; CDR2 reads SNEGSKA (reference sequence). The CDR3 covers 17 residues.

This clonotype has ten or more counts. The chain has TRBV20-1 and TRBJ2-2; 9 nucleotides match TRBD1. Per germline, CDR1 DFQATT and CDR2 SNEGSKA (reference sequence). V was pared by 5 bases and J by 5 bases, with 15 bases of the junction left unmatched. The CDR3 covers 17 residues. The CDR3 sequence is CSAAPMRTGAGTGELFF. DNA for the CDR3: TGCAGTGCTGCCCCAATGCGGACAGGGGCAGGGACCGGGGAGCTGTTTTTT.

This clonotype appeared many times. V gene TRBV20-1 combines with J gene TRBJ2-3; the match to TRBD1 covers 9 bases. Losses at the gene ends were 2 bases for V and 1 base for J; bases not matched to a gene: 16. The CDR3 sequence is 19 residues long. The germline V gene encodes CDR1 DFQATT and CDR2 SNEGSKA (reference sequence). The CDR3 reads CSARKLGQGTSYGTDTQYF. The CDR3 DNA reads TGCAGTGCTAGAAAATTGGGACAGGGAACATCATACGGCACAGATACGCAGTATTTT.

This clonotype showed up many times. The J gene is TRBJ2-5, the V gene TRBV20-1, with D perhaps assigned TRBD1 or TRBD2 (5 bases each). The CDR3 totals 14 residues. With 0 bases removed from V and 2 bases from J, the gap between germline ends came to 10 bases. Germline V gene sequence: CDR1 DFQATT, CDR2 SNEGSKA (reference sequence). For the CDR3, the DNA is TGCAGTGCTAGAGATCTGTGGGGGCAAGAGACCCAGTACTTC. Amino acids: CSARDLWGQETQYF.

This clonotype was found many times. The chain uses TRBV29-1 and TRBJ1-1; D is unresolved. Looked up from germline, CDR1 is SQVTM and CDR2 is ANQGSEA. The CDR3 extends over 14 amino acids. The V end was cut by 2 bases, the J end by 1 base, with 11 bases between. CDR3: CSVEQSWGNTEAFF. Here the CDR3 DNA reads TGCAGCGTTGAACAGTCCTGGGGGAACACTGAAGCTTTCTTT.

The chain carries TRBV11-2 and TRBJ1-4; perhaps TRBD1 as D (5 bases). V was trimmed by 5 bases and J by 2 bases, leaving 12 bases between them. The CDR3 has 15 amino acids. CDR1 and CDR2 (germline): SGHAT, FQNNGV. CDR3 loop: CASSPSRDTNEKLFF. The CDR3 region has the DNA TGTGCCAGCAGCCCCAGTCGGGACACTAATGAAAAACTGTTTTTT.

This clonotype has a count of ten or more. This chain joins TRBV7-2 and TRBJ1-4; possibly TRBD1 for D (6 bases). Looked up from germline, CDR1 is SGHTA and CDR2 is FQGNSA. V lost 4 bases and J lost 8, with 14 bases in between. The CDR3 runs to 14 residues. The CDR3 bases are TGTGCCAGCAGCTCCCAGACAGGTCCCGAAAAACTGTTTTTT. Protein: CASSSQTGPEKLFF.

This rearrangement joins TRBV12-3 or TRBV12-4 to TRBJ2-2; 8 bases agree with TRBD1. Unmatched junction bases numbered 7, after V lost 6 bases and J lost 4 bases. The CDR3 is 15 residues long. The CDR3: CASRPTGESTGELFF. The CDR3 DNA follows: TGTGCCAGCAGACCGACAGGGGAGAGCACCGGGGAGCTGTTTTTT.

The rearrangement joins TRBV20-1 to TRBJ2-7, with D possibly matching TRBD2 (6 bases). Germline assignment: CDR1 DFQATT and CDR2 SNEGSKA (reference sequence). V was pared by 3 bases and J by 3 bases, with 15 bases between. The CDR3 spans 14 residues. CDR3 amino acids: CSASIWTRDYEQYV. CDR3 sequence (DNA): TGCAGTGCTAGTATTTGGACGCGGGACTACGAGCAGTACGTC.

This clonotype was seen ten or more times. The CDR3 protein is CASSEGRGGQDTQYF. CDR3 DNA sequence: TGCGCCAGCAGCGAGGGGCGGGGGGGCCAAGATACGCAGTATTTT. V gene TRBV4-1 combines with J gene TRBJ2-3, with 9 bases that match TRBD2. V was clipped by 5 bases and J by 5 bases; unmatched bases: 8. Germline values: CDR1 MGHRA, CDR2 YSYEKL. This CDR3 is 15 amino acids long.